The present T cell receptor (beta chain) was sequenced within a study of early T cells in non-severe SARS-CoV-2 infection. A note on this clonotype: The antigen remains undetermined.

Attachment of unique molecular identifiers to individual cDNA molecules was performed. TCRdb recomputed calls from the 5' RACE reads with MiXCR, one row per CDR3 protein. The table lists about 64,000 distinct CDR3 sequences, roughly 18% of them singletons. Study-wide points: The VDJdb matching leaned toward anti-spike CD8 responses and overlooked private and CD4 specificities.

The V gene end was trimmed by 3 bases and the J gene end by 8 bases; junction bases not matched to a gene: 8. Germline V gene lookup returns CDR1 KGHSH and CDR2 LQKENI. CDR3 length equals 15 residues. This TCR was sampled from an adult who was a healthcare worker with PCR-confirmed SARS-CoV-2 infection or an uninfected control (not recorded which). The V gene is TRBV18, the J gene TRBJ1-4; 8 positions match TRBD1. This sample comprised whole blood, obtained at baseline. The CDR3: CASSPSQGAREKLFF. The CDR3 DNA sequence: TGTGCCAGCTCACCGTCTCAGGGGGCGCGGGAAAAACTGTTTTTT.